The T cell receptor (beta chain) described here comes from a study of neoadjuvant anti-PD-1 for oral cavity cancer. Turning to the study itself: Before surgery, most patients got three to four biweekly 3 mg/kg nivolumab doses. Broader study findings: Pretreatment Treg/Th17 ratio correlated inversely with post-treatment tumor clonality. PBMC Gini-index clonality exceeded responders' in non-responders post-nivolumab.

Of note for this clone: Its antigen remains unknown.

Time point denoted: after neoadjuvant nivolumab, at surgical resection. The germline V gene has CDR1 SGHVS and CDR2 FNYEAQ. Trimming stripped 5 bases from V and 1 base from J, with 14 bases between. The CDR3 sequence is 15 residues long. Blood libraries mostly used around 0.45 ug genomic DNA, six replicates each. Method: immunoSEQ multiplex PCR; TCRdb's copy keeps in-frame clones and lacks some. The sample consists of more than 12,000 clones, 65% to 75% of them appearing once. This sample comprised PBMCs, obtained after nivolumab (anti-PD-1) treatment. This rearrangement joins TRBV7-6 to TRBJ1-1; D is ambiguous. This clonotype was obtained from a person aged 40-85 years with oral cavity squamous cell carcinoma. Written as DNA, the CDR3 is TGTGCCAGCAGCGCGGGCGTAGGAGGGAACACTGAAGCTTTCTTT. It is translated as CASSAGVGGNTEAFF.